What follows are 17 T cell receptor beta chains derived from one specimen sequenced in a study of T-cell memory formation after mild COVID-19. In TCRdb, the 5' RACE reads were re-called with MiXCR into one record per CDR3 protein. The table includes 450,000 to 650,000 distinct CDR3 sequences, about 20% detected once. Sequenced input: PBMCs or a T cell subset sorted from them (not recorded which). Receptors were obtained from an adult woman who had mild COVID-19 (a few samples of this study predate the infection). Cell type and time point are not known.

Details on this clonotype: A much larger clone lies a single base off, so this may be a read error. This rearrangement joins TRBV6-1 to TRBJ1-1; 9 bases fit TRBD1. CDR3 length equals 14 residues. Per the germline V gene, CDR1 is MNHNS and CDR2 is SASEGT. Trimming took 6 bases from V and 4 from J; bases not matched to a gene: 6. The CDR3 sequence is CASSTGQGITEAFF. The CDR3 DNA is TGTGCCAGCAGCACCGGACAGGGGATCACTGAAGCTTTCTTT.

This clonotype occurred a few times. The CDR3, as DNA: TGTGCCACCAGCAGAAAATTTACAGGGTTGGTAGTCTCCTACGAGCAGTACTTC. It specifies CATSRKFTGLVVSYEQYF. The chain is built from TRBV15 and TRBJ2-7; tentatively, D is TRBD1 (6 bases). The V end lost 2 bases, the J end lost 0 bases, and 20 bases lay between the germline ends. CDR1 is LNHNV, CDR2 YYDKDF, per germline (reference sequence). The CDR3 runs to 18 residues.

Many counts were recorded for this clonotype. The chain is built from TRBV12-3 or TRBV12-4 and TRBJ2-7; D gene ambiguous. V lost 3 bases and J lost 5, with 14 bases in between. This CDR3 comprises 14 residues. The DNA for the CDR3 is TGTGCCAGCAGTTTGGCGAGCAGTACCAACGAGCAGTACTTC. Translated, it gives CASSLASSTNEQYF.

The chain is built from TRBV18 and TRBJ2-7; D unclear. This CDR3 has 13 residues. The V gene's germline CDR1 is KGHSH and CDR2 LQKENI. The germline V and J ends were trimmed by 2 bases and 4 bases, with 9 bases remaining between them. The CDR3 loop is CASSPGKGYEQYF. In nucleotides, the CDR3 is TGTGCCAGCTCACCAGGGAAGGGATACGAGCAGTACTTC.

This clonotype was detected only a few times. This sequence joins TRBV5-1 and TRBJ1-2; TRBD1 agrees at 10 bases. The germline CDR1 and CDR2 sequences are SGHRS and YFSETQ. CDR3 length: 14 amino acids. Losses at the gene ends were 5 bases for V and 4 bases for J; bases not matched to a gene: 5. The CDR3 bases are TGCGCCAGCAGTTGGACAGGGGGTCCCTATGGCTACACCTTC. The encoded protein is CASSWTGGPYGYTF.

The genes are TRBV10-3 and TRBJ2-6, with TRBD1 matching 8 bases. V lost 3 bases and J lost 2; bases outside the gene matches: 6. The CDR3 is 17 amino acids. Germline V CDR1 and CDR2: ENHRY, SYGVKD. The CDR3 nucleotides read TGTGCCATCAGTGACTCGGGACAGGCTGCTGGGGCCAACGTCCTGACTTTC. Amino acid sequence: CAISDSGQAAGANVLTF.

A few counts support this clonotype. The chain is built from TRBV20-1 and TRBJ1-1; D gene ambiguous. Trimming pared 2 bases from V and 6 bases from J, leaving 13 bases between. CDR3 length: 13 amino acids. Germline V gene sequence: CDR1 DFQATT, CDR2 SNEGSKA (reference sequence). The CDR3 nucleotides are TGCAGTGCTAGACTCCCGGGGAGGGCTGAAGCTTTCTTT. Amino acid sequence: CSARLPGRAEAFF.

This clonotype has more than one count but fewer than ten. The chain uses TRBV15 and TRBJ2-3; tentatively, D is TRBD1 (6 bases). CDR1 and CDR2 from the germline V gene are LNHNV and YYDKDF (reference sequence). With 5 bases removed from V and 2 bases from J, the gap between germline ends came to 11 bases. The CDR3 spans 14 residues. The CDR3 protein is CATSARDITDTQYF. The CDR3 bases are TGTGCCACCAGCGCCCGGGACATCACAGATACGCAGTATTTT. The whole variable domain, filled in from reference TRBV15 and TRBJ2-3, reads DAMVIQNPRYQVTQFGKPVTLSCSQTLNHNVMYWYQQKSSQAPKLLFHYYDKDFNNEADTPDNFQSRRPNTSFCFLDIRSPGLGDTAMYLCATSARDITDTQYFGPGTRLTVL.

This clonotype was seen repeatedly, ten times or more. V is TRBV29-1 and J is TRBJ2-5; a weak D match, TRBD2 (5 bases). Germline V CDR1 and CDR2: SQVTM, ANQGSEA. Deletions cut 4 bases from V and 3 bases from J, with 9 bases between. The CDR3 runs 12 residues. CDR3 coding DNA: TGCAGCGTTGTGTGGGGAGAAGAGACCCAGTACTTC. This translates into CSVVWGEETQYF.

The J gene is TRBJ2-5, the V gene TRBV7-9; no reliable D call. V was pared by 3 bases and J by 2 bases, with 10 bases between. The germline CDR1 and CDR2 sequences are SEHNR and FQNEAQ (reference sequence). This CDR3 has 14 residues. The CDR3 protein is CASSFAGAQETQYF. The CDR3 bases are TGTGCCAGCAGCTTCGCCGGAGCGCAAGAGACCCAGTACTTC.

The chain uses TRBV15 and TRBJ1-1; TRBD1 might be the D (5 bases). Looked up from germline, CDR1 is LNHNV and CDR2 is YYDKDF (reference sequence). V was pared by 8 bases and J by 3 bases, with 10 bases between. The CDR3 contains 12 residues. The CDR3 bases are TGTGCCACCGGGACGGGGGACACTGAAGCTTTCTTT. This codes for CATGTGDTEAFF.

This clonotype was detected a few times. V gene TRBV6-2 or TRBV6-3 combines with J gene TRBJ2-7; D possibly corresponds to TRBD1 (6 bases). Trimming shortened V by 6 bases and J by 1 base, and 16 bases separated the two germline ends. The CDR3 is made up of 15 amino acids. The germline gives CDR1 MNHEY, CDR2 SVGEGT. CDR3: CASRETGQRSYEQYF. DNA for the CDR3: TGTGCCAGCAGGGAGACAGGACAACGGTCCTACGAGCAGTACTTC.

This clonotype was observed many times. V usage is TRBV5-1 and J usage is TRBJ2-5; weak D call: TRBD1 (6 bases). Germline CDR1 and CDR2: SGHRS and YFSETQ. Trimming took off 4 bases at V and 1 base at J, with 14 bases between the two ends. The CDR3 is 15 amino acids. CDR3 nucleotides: TGCGCCAGCAGCCAAAGACGGACAGCCCAAGAGACCCAGTACTTC. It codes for CASSQRRTAQETQYF.

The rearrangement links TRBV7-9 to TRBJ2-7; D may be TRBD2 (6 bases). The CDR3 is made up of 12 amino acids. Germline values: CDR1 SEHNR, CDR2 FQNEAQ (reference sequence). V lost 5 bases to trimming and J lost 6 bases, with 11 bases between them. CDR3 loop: CASSGLLVEQYF. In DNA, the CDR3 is TGTGCCAGCAGCGGACTACTGGTCGAGCAGTACTTC.

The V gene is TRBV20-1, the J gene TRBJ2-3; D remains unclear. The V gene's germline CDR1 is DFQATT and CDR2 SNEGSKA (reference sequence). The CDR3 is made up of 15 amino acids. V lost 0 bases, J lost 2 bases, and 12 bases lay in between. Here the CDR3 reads CSARDGGSFTDTQYF. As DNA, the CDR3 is TGCAGTGCTAGAGATGGTGGCTCCTTCACAGATACGCAGTATTTT.

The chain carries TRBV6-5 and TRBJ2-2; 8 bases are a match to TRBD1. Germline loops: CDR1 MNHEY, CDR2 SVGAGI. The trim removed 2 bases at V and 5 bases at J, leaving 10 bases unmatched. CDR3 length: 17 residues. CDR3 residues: CASSYLGQGALTGELFF. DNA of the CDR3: TGTGCCAGCAGTTACCTGGGGCAGGGGGCGTTGACCGGGGAGCTGTTTTTT.

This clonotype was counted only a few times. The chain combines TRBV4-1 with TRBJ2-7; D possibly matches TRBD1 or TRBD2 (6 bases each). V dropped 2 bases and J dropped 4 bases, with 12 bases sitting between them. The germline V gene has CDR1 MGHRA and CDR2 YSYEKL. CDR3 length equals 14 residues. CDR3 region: CASSQRGRGYEQYF. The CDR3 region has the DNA TGCGCCAGCAGCCAACGGGGGCGCGGATACGAGCAGTACTTC.